This T cell receptor (beta chain) originates from a study of blood T cell repertoires in COVID-19. Turning to the study itself: The origin of the acute and convalescent COVID-19 samples was the United States, Italy and Spain. PBMCs, B-cell-depleted T cells, or T cells provided the cDNA or gDNA that made up the material.

Trimming removed 0 bases from V and 3 bases from J; junction bases left unmatched: 7. The CDR3 is made up of 16 amino acids. Germline lookup yields CDR1 SGHKS and CDR2 YYEKEE (reference sequence). The Seattle site enrolled patients during active infection and followed them longitudinally. Methods used by the authors: How many nucleated cells were present was estimated from reference gene primer amplification. The assay was immunoSEQ multiplex PCR, and TCRdb's table has in-frame clones only and misses some. For V, J and clone size, that table is used; D and trimming come from the DNA. The table lists about 55,000 clones, about 87% of them singletons.

This chain links TRBV5-5 with TRBJ2-7, with 9 positions matching TRBD2. The specimen was peripheral blood. This sequence was found in a man aged 40-55 years with COVID-19, enrolled during active disease. Here the CDR3 reads CASSLAAASGNYEQYF. The CDR3, as DNA: TGTGCCAGCAGCTTGGCCGCAGCTAGCGGGAACTACGAGCAGTACTTC. The entire variable domain, with the rest obtained from reference TRBV5-5 and TRBJ2-7, is as follows: DAGVTQSPTHLIKTRGQQVTLRCSPISGHKSVSWYQQVLGQGPQFIFQYYEKEERGRGNFPDRFSARQFPNYSSELNVNALLLGDSALYLCASSLAAASGNYEQYFGPGTRLTVT.